Listed here are 7 T cell receptor beta chains from one sample, sequenced in a study of cytomegalovirus exposure and HLA in healthy donors. Primers for the PCR totalled 60 Vbeta and 13 Jbeta. Sequenced by immunoSEQ multiplex PCR; TCRdb stores in-frame clones only, minus some. The sample carries approximately 110,000 clones, about two thirds recorded once. The sequencing input was PBMCs. The receptors shown here come from a man aged 55 to 70 in good health and CMV-seropositive.

The V call is TRBV9, the J call TRBJ2-1, with 15 bases fitting TRBD2. Germline values: CDR1 SGDLS, CDR2 YYNGEE. Unmatched junction bases numbered 7, after V lost 5 bases and J lost 13 bases. This CDR3 comprises 14 residues. The CDR3 is CASSPGLAGGLQFF. The CDR3 coding sequence is TGTGCCAGCAGTCCAGGACTAGCGGGGGGGCTACAGTTCTTC.

The V and J genes are TRBV10-2 and TRBJ1-5; 11 nucleotides line up with TRBD1. The V and J ends lost 6 bases and 7 bases, in that order; junction bases with no gene match: 2. Looked up from germline, CDR1 is WSHSY and CDR2 is SAAADI. CDR3 size: 13 residues. In DNA, the CDR3 is TGCGCCAGCAGGGACAGGGGGCAGCAGCCCCAGCATTTT. Its protein is CASRDRGQQPQHF.

The V and J genes are TRBV15 and TRBJ1-5; no definite D call. This CDR3 is 13 amino acids long. Germline V gives CDR1 LNHNV, CDR2 YYDKDF (reference sequence). With 3 bases removed from V and 3 bases from J, the gap between germline ends came to 6 bases. DNA of the CDR3: TGTGCCACCAGCAGCGACAACAATCAGCCCCAGCATTTT. This encodes CATSSDNNQPQHF.

This chain uses TRBV19 with TRBJ1-5, with no clear D. V dropped 2 bases and J dropped 9 bases, with 11 bases sitting between them. The CDR3 is 13 residues long. Germline loops: CDR1 LNHDA, CDR2 SQIVND (reference sequence). The CDR3 sequence: CASSIPPLRPQHF. In DNA form, the CDR3 reads TGTGCCAGTAGTATACCCCCCCTGAGGCCCCAGCATTTT. The variable domain in full, completed from reference TRBV19 and TRBJ1-5, reads DGGITQSPKYLFRKEGQNVTLSCEQNLNHDAMYWYRQDPGQGLRLIYYSQIVNDFQKGDIAEGYSVSREKKESFPLTVTSAQKNPTAFYLCASSIPPLRPQHFGDGTRLSIL.

This rearrangement joins TRBV11-2 to TRBJ2-1; D might be TRBD2 (6 bases). V shed 0 bases and J shed 8 bases, with 8 bases lying between them. This CDR3 region has 13 residues. Germline CDR1 SGHAT, CDR2 FQNNGV. CDR3 in DNA: TGTGCCAGCAGCTTAGAGCGGGGCCATGAGCAGTTCTTC. This encodes CASSLERGHEQFF.

The rearrangement joins TRBV19 to TRBJ1-1; no clear D. This CDR3 contains 16 residues. V was cut by 7 bases and J by 11 bases, with 29 bases left in between. Germline loops: CDR1 LNHDA, CDR2 SQIVND (reference sequence). CDR3: CASIPLSGPVEVGAFF. CDR3 nucleotide sequence: TGTGCCAGTATCCCTTTATCCGGGCCGGTGGAGGTCGGGGCTTTCTTT.

The rearrangement uses TRBV27 and TRBJ1-1; D not resolved. The CDR3 sequence is 11 residues long. The germline V gene has CDR1 MNHEY and CDR2 SMNVEV (reference sequence). V shed 7 bases and J shed 14 bases, with 17 bases lying between them. CDR3 loop: CASTRAGLSFF. The CDR3 DNA reads as TGTGCCAGCACTCGTGCAGGACTTTCGTTCTTT.